This TCR beta chain was identified during a study of persistence of HIV-infected CD4 T cells. The CDR3 contains 13 residues. CDR1 MNHEY and CDR2 SVGAGI come from the germline V gene. Germline trimming cut 5 bases from V and 5 bases from J; bases unmatched to any gene: 6. Cells were stimulated with overlapping HIV-1 Gag 15-mer peptides. CD40L/CD69 double-negative CD45RO-high memory CD4+ T cells were collected. The immunoSEQ assay was version 4, run in survey mode. Sequencing used immunoSEQ multiplex PCR; TCRdb keeps in-frame clones, though not all of them. The table records around 39,000 clones, around 86% of them present only once. Regarding the study as a whole: Compared with CD3/CD28-stimulated cells, CMV- and Gag-responding cells showed lower TCRbeta richness. Proviral oligoclonality tracked with TCR oligoclonality within the same sorted cells.

As concerns this clone: Its target is not known.

The sample in question was cultured CD4+ T cells from PBMCs, obtained from a patient who received antiretroviral therapy. The chain carries TRBV6-5 and TRBJ2-7; 7 bases fit TRBD1. The source of this sequence is an adult with HIV. The donor label of this sample is uncertain. The CDR3 reads CASSTDRDHEQYF. Here the CDR3 DNA reads TGTGCCAGCAGTACCGACAGGGACCACGAGCAGTACTTC.